What follows are 5 T cell receptor beta chains derived from one specimen sequenced in a study of technical replicates of blood from a few donors. Assay used: immunoSEQ multiplex PCR; TCRdb lists only in-frame clones, some missing. Among about 60,000 clones listed, around 86% were seen once. The sample taken for sequencing was PBMCs. Source of these receptors: a human donor in good health. Some clones in this sample may be carry-over from other donors' samples.

The chain links TRBV6-5 to TRBJ2-1; perhaps TRBD2 as D (6 bases). The ends were cut back, 10 bases at V and 7 bases at J, with 17 bases in the middle. The CDR3 spans 13 residues. Germline V gene data show CDR1 as MNHEY and CDR2 as SVGAGI. The CDR3 DNA follows: TGTGCCACCGAACGGACGGGGGTAAATGAGCAGTTCTTC. It is translated as CATERTGVNEQFF.

This clone has just a few counts. The rearrangement joins TRBV12-5 to TRBJ1-3; 7 positions match TRBD1. Trimming at V came to 6 bases and at J to 0 bases, leaving 11 bases not matched to a gene. The CDR3 is made up of 17 amino acids. The V gene's germline CDR1 is LGHNT and CDR2 FRNRAP. CDR3 protein: CASGPAQGSSSGNTIYF. CDR3 coding DNA: TGTGCTAGTGGACCGGCACAGGGGTCGAGCTCTGGAAACACCATATATTTT.

J is TRBJ1-2 and V is TRBV5-3; 10 bases are shared with TRBD1. TRBV5-3 qualifies as an ORF whose function is uncertain. V shed 4 bases, J shed 4 bases, and the junction held 10 bases outside the gene matches. The CDR3 sequence is 16 residues long. The chain's CDR3 is CARSLRDRGTIYGYTF. The CDR3 DNA is TGTGCCAGAAGCCTCCGGGACAGGGGAACGATCTATGGCTACACCTTC.

This chain joins TRBV7-2 and TRBJ2-7, with 8 bases lining up with TRBD1. This CDR3 has 13 amino acids. V gave up 3 bases and J gave up 6 bases; unmatched junction bases: 4. The germline gives CDR1 SGHTA, CDR2 FQGNSA. Here the CDR3 reads CASSFGQGREQYF. CDR3 sequence (DNA): TGTGCCAGCAGCTTCGGACAGGGCCGCGAGCAGTACTTC.

This clone was recorded only once. The CDR3 protein is CATSRDTGGNQPQHF. In DNA form, the CDR3 reads TGTGCCACCAGCAGAGATACAGGTGGCAATCAGCCCCAGCATTTT. V and J are TRBV15 and TRBJ1-5, with D possibly TRBD1 on 5 matching bases. V was pared by 0 bases and J by 2 bases, with 8 bases between. The germline CDR1 and CDR2 sequences are LNHNV and YYDKDF (reference sequence). This CDR3 has 15 residues.